This T cell receptor (beta chain) stems from a study of T cells after yellow fever vaccination. Study-wide points: Repertoires sorted by FACS could include abundant clonotypes that are contaminants from the bulk population. Across the CD4 and CD8 compartments, a small share of clonotypes was present in both. The booster saw the reappearance of most primary-vaccination clones (about 95% CD4, almost 90% CD8).

Germline V gene lookup returns CDR1 LGHNA and CDR2 YSLEER. The CDR3 is made up of 16 amino acids. Trimming took 2 bases from V and 0 from J, leaving 14 bases between them. They built TCR cDNA with 5'RACE template switching, a step that put in a universal primer site and UMIs. In TCRdb, the 5' RACE reads were re-called with MiXCR into one record per CDR3 protein. The data contain 40,000 to 50,000 distinct CDR3 sequences, around 6.4% of them singletons. Ten or more counts support this clonotype. The sequence came from a man under 40 who received the YFV17D yellow fever vaccine. The V call is TRBV4-3, the J call TRBJ2-7; D perhaps matches TRBD2 (5 bases). Sample: PBMCs, either bulk or a sorted T-cell subset (CD4+, CD8+, memory, or dextramer-sorted; not recorded which), taken 45 days after the yellow fever booster vaccination. For the CDR3, the DNA is TGCGCCAGCAGCCAATACCGGAGGCACAGCTCCTACGAGCAGTACTTC. Translating it yields CASSQYRRHSSYEQYF.